These T cell receptor beta chains were read from a single sample in a study of cytomegalovirus exposure and HLA in healthy donors. Measured with immunoSEQ multiplex PCR; TCRdb has only the in-frame clones, and not every one. The sample carries 130,000 or so clones, roughly 90% recorded once. The sample was PBMCs. The origin of the receptors is a woman aged 40 to 50 in good health and CMV-seronegative. CDR3s include the opening cysteine and the closing phenylalanine or tryptophan. Each record gives: J gene, D gene, clone size, V gene, CDR3 DNA, CDR3 protein. D genes are given only for firm matches. A row's size may be missing; if present it is once, few, many or a size class.

TRBJ2-7 . . TRBV6-6 TGTGCCAGCAAAAGACAGGAAACCTACGAGCAGTACTTC CASKRQETYEQYF
TRBJ1-2 . few TRBV6-5 TGTGCCAGCAGACTCCGGCGCGGCTATGGCTACACCTTC CASRLRRGYGYTF
TRBJ2-7 . . TRBV15 TGTGCCACCAGAAATAATACAGGCACAATCAACGAGCAGTACTTC CATRNNTGTINEQYF
TRBJ2-5 . once TRBV5-1 TGCGCCAGCAGCTTGTGGGTCGGGGAGACCCAGTACTTC CASSLWVGETQYF
TRBJ2-1 . . TRBV7-2 TGTGCCAGCGGGGGTGGGGGGAGTAAGCAGTTCTTC CASGGGGSKQFF
TRBJ2-7 . once TRBV21-1 TGTGCCAGCACCAAAGACGGGAGGTCCTACGAGCAGTACTTC CASTKDGRSYEQYF
TRBJ2-3 . . TRBV7-9 TGTGCCAGCAGCTTACGCGGCAGGGGCACAGATACGCAGTATTTT CASSLRGRGTDTQYF
TRBJ2-7 . few TRBV7-9 TGTGCCAGCAGCTTAGACGCCAGTGGAGAGGCGTATGAGCAGTACTTC CASSLDASGEAYEQYF
TRBJ2-3 . . TRBV6-1 TGTGCCAGCAGTGATATAACAGATACGCAGTATTTT CASSDITDTQYF
TRBJ2-2 TRBD1 . TRBV5-6 TGTGCCAGCAGCTTGGGACAGGGAGACGGGGAGCTGTTTTTT CASSLGQGDGELFF
TRBJ2-5 . . TRBV7-9 TGTGCCAGCAGCTCATCGGGCCAAGAGACCCAGTACTTC CASSSSGQETQYF
TRBJ1-1 TRBD1 . TRBV2 TGTGCCAGCAGTCCGGGACAGGGAGTCACTGAAGCTTTCTTT CASSPGQGVTEAFF
TRBJ1-3 . . TRBV6-5 TGTGCCACCCACAGCTCTGGAAACACCATATATTTT CATHSSGNTIYF
TRBJ2-7 . . TRBV6-4 TGTGCCAGCAGTGACTCTGAGGACAACTCCTACGAGCAGTACTTC CASSDSEDNSYEQYF
TRBJ2-5 . . TRBV5-1 TGCGCCAGCAGCTGGGGGGGGCAGGGTCAAGAGACCCAGTACTTC CASSWGGQGQETQYF
TRBJ2-3 . . TRBV5-1 TGCGCCAGCACGGTAGCCGCGAGGGATACGCAGTATTTT CASTVAARDTQYF
TRBJ2-3 . . TRBV7-2 TGTGCCAGCAGCTTTTTCTGGCGCACAGATACGCAGTATTTT CASSFFWRTDTQYF
TRBJ2-5 TRBD2 . TRBV11-3 TGTGCCAGCAGCTTAACAAGCGGGAGAACAGGAGAGCAGTACTTC CASSLTSGRTGEQYF
TRBJ2-1 TRBD2 once TRBV7-2 TGTGCCACCAGGGGACTCGGCGGGAGGAACAATGAGCAGTTCTTC CATRGLGGRNNEQFF
TRBJ2-1 TRBD2 . TRBV4-1 TGCGCCAGCAGCCAGACTAGCGGGTACGAGCAGTTCTTC CASSQTSGYEQFF
TRBJ1-1 . . TRBV9 TGTGCCAGCAGCGTAGCCGGGGGTGGAGGCACTGAAGCTTTCTTT CASSVAGGGGTEAFF
TRBJ2-3 . . TRBV7-9 TGTGCCAGCCTTATCGCAGATACGCAGTATTTT CASLIADTQYF
TRBJ2-5 . once TRBV6-6 TGTGCCAGCAGTTACTCCCCATTAGCATTCGTGGAGACCCAGTACTTC CASSYSPLAFVETQYF
TRBJ2-1 . . TRBV7-2 TGTGCCAGCAGCTTTTGGGCGAGCTCCTACAATGAGCAGTTCTTC CASSFWASSYNEQFF
TRBJ2-1 TRBD1 . TRBV28 TGTGCCAGCAGCCAACCGACAGGGGTGAATGAGCAGTTCTTC CASSQPTGVNEQFF
TRBJ2-1 . . TRBV10-3 TGTGCCACCGTGGAGTACAATGAGCAGTTCTTC CATVEYNEQFF
TRBJ2-7 TRBD1 . TRBV7-9 TGTTCCAGCAGCTTCGGACAGGGCAGCTCCTACGAGCAGTACTTC CSSSFGQGSSYEQYF
TRBJ2-2 . . TRBV15 TGTGCCACCAGCACCCTCCGGACAGACACCGGGGAGCTGTTTTTT CATSTLRTDTGELFF
TRBJ2-3 . . TRBV9 TGTGCCAGCAGCGTAGCCCTGAGCACAGATACGCAGTATTTT CASSVALSTDTQYF
TRBJ2-5 . . TRBV7-8 TGTGCCAGCAGCTTAGGTGCAGAAGAGACCCAGTACTTC CASSLGAEETQYF
TRBJ2-5 . . TRBV7-9 TGTGCCAGCAGCTCAGCCACAGGGGGGGAGACTCAGTACTTC CASSSATGGETQYF
TRBJ2-2 TRBD2 . TRBV19 TGTGCCAGTAGTTACCGACTAGCGGGAGGGCTTTCGATCGGGGAGCTGTTTTTT CASSYRLAGGLSIGELFF
TRBJ2-5 . . TRBV28 TGTGCCAGCAGCCTCAGAACAGTGTACCAAGAGACCCAGTACTTC CASSLRTVYQETQYF
TRBJ2-6 . . TRBV5-1 TGCGCCAGCAGCTTGGTTGCGGCAGGGGCCAACGTCCTGACTTTC CASSLVAAGANVLTF
TRBJ1-6 . . TRBV5-1 TGCGCCAGCAGCCCGGGATGGGCACCAAATTCACCCCTCCACTTT CASSPGWAPNSPLHF
TRBJ2-5 . . TRBV2 TGTGCCAGCAGTGAAATGCTACCGGGACACCTGGAGACCCAGTACTTC CASSEMLPGHLETQYF
TRBJ1-6 TRBD1 . TRBV5-6 TGTGCCAGCAGCTTGGAGCCGGGACAGGGGATAAATTCACCCCTCCACTTT CASSLEPGQGINSPLHF
TRBJ1-2 . . TRBV6-5 TGTGCCAGCAGTTACTCTCCTCCTAACTATGGCTACACCTTC CASSYSPPNYGYTF
TRBJ2-1 . . TRBV4-1 TGCGCCAGCAGCCAAGGGACTTGGCGAGGATCCTACAATGAGCAGTTCTTC CASSQGTWRGSYNEQFF
TRBJ2-5 TRBD2 . TRBV7-8 TGTGCCAGCAGCCTCCAGCGGGGGCAAGAGACCCAGTACTTC CASSLQRGQETQYF
TRBJ1-3 TRBD1 . TRBV4-2 TGTGCCAGCAGCCAAGGACAGGGAAGTTTTGGAAACACCATATATTTT CASSQGQGSFGNTIYF
TRBJ1-5 . . TRBV11-3 TGTGCCAGCGTTATAGGGGGAGCAAAAGCGGCCCAGCATTTT CASVIGGAKAAQHF
TRBJ1-1 . once TRBV7-9 TGTGCCAGCAGCTTACGGGGTGGAGATGACACTGAAGCTTTCTTT CASSLRGGDDTEAFF
TRBJ1-4 TRBD1 . TRBV7-9 TGTGCCAGCAGCCCCTTCTTGGGGGGGACAGGAAGAAAACTGTTTTTT CASSPFLGGTGRKLFF
TRBJ2-6 TRBD2 . TRBV28 TGTGCCACTACTAGCGGGAGGGTCAATGGGGCCAACGTCCTGACTTTC CATTSGRVNGANVLTF
TRBJ2-2 TRBD2 few TRBV6-6 TGTGCCAGCAGTTTAGCGGGCTTTAACACCGGGGAGCTGTTTTTT CASSLAGFNTGELFF
TRBJ2-6 . . TRBV2 TGTGCCAGCAGTGAGCAGTCTGGGGCCAACGTCCTGACTTTC CASSEQSGANVLTF
TRBJ1-2 . . TRBV28 TGTGCCAGCACCTGGGGGGAGGCCTATGGCTACACCTTC CASTWGEAYGYTF
TRBJ1-2 TRBD1 once TRBV5-1 TGCGCCAGCAGCGCTGACAGGGACGGCTACACCTTC CASSADRDGYTF
TRBJ1-2 . . TRBV30 TGTGCCTGGGCCGCAGGGAACCTTAACTATGGCTACACCTTC CAWAAGNLNYGYTF
TRBJ2-3 . . TRBV27 TGTGCCAGCAGGGGAGGCCCCACAGATACGCAGTATTTT CASRGGPTDTQYF
TRBJ1-6 . . TRBV11-2 TGTGCCAGCAGCCCCCCGGTTCCGGAGTCCTATAATTCACCCCTCCACTTT CASSPPVPESYNSPLHF
TRBJ2-1 TRBD2 . TRBV28 TGTGCCAGCAGGCCCAACGGGAGGGCCCGATTCCGTGAGCAGTTCTTC CASRPNGRARFREQFF
TRBJ2-5 TRBD2 few TRBV10-3 TGTGCCATCAGTGAATCACTAGCGGGAGGGCAGACCCAGTACTTC CAISESLAGGQTQYF
TRBJ2-1 TRBD2 . TRBV4-3 TGCGCCAGCAGCCAAGGCGGTAGCGGGAGTTGGTACAATGAGCAGTTCTTC CASSQGGSGSWYNEQFF
TRBJ1-5 . . TRBV5-1 TGCGCCAGCAGCTTGGAAGGAGGGGATCAGCCCCAGCATTTT CASSLEGGDQPQHF